This T cell receptor beta chain was recovered during a study of CD8 T cells in ankylosing spondylitis. Points from the study as a whole: Seemingly distinctive of ankylosing spondylitis blood was a TCR beta motif formed by eight highly homologous variants. There was reportedly significant enrichment of clones that were disease-linked in matched ankylosing spondylitis synovial fluid. Past research had described some motif variants in reactive arthritis synovial fluid and blood. A CD8+ phenotype characterized the disease-linked clones, which were relatively rare in peripheral blood.

Germline trimming cut 3 bases from V and 1 base from J; bases unmatched to any gene: 8. Germline V gene lookup returns CDR1 GTSNPN and CDR2 SVGIG (reference sequence). The CDR3 extends over 16 amino acids. Quantitative molecular-barcoded 5'-RACE generated the TCR beta libraries. TCRdb reanalysed the 5' RACE reads using MiXCR and keeps one entry per CDR3 protein. The sample records over 700,000 distinct CDR3 sequences, 15% to 20% being singletons. Points on this clonotype: What it recognizes is unknown.

This chain links TRBV30 with TRBJ1-1; 10 nucleotides match TRBD1. The sample was blood, either unsorted or a sorted T cell fraction (not recorded which). The sequence derives from a male donor with ankylosing spondylitis. The CDR3 nucleotides read TGTGCCTGGAGCCCGGGACAGGGGTTGCCGAACACTGAAGCTTTCTTT. It yields the protein CAWSPGQGLPNTEAFF. The full variable domain, completed using reference TRBV30 and TRBJ1-1, is SQTIHQWPATLVQPVGSPLSLECTVEGTSNPNLYWYRQAAGRGLQLLFYSVGIGQISSEVPQNLSASRPQDRQFILSSKKLLLSDSGFYLCAWSPGQGLPNTEAFFGQGTRLTVV.